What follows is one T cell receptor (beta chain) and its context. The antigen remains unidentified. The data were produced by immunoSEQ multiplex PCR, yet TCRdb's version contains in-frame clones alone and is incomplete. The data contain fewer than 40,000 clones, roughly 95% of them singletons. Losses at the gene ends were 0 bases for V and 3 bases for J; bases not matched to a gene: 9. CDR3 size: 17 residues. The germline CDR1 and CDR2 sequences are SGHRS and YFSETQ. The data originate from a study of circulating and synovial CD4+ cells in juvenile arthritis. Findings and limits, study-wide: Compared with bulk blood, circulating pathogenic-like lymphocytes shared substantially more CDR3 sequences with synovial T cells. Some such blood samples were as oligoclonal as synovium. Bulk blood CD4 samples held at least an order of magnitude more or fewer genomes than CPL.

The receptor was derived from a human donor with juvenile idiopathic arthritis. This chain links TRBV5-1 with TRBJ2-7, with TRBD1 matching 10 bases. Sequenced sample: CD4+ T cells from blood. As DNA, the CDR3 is TGCGCCAGCAGCTTGGGGGCCACCGGGACAGGGGACTACGAGCAGTACTTC. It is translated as CASSLGATGTGDYEQYF.